The clone carrying this TCR beta chain was counted at least ten times. Its target is unknown. The data stem from a study of identical twins. Study conclusions and caveats: Beta out-of-frame sequences showed weaker excess sharing between twins.

Each CDR3 protein is one row after TCRdb ran MiXCR on the 5' RACE reads. The table lists some 1,700,000 distinct CDR3 sequences, 25% to 35% of them singletons. The length of the CDR3 is 12 residues. Trimming shortened V by 6 bases and J by 8 bases, and 11 bases separated the two germline ends. The germline V gene has CDR1 MDHEN and CDR2 SYDVKM. This receptor was obtained from a newborn girl in good health. The sample comprised cord blood. The chain employs TRBV28 and TRBJ2-4; D not resolved. The CDR3 here is CASSSYPDIQYF. CDR3 DNA sequence: TGTGCCAGCAGCTCCTATCCAGACATTCAGTACTTC.